This T cell receptor beta chain was documented in a study of technical replicates of blood from several donors. Trimming shortened V by 0 bases and J by 6 bases, and 11 bases separated the two germline ends. Per the germline V gene, CDR1 is MGHRA and CDR2 is YSYEKL. The CDR3 sequence is 15 residues long. Assay: immunoSEQ multiplex PCR; the TCRdb copy retains only in-frame clones and omits some. Found here are some 73,000 clones, 90% of them singletons; the top ten hold roughly 4.5%. The sequencing input was PBMCs. This chain uses TRBV4-1 with TRBJ2-2, with unresolved D. This TCR was sampled from a human donor in good health. Some clones in this sample may be carry-over from other donors' samples. The CDR3 loop reads CASSQELGGPGELFF. As DNA, the CDR3 is TGCGCCAGCAGCCAAGAGCTCGGTGGGCCCGGGGAGCTGTTTTTT.